This TCR beta chain emerged from a study of cytomegalovirus exposure and HLA in healthy donors. Study-level points and caveats: CMV serostatus was the only recorded immune exposure for donors. The authors enumerated over 150 TCR beta chains as linked to cytomegalovirus.

The germline V gene encodes CDR1 MNHEY and CDR2 SVGAGI. V was cut by 7 bases and J by 11 bases, with 22 bases left in between. This CDR3 has 14 residues. 13 Jbeta primers and 60 Vbeta primers were used for the PCR. Here immunoSEQ multiplex PCR was the method, and the copy in TCRdb shows in-frame clones only, minus some. This table has roughly 60,000 clones, over 60% appearing once. This clone was found once. Antigen specificity is unknown. The TCR was taken from a woman under 40 in good health and CMV-seronegative. This chain connects TRBV6-5 to TRBJ2-3; TRBD1 is a possible D gene (5 bases). Material: PBMCs. CDR3 nucleotide sequence: TGTGCCAGCACCCTACCCGACGGGCAGGGCAGGCAGTATTTT. It codes for CASTLPDGQGRQYF.